This TCR beta chain derives from a study of blood T cell repertoires in COVID-19. Some clones are missing from TCRdb's copy, which holds only in-frame ones; the method was immunoSEQ multiplex PCR. The profile covers about 300,000 clones, with 88% appearing a single time and approximately 7.2% taken by the ten largest. Looked up from germline, CDR1 is SGHAT and CDR2 is FQNNGV. CDR3 length: 16 residues. Trimming cost V 5 bases and J 0 bases; bases outside gene matches: 8. This TCR was sampled from a woman younger than 45 who had recovered from COVID-19. Input material: peripheral blood. The gene calls are TRBV11-2 and TRBJ2-7, with 9 nucleotides matching TRBD1. The CDR3 bases are TGTGCCAGCAGCCTTGAGGGACAGGGTAACTCCTACGAGCAGTACTTC. Protein: CASSLEGQGNSYEQYF.